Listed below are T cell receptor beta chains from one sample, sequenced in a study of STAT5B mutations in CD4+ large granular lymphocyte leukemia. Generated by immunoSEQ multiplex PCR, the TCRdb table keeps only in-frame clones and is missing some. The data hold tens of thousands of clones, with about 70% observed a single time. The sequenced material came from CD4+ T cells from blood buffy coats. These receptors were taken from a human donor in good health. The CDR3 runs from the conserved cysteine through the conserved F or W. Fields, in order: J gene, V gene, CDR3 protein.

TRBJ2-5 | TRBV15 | CATSRDTRAQYF
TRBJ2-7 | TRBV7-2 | CASSLVWAGVSREQYF
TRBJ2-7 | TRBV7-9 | CASSPNRLGLVSYEQYF
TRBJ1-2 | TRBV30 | CAWSLGRDYGYTF
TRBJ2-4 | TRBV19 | CASSIKLGGQIVRADIQYF
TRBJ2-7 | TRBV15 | CATSREGTGRYEQYF
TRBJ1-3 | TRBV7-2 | CASSPWGTSGNTIYF
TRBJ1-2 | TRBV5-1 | CASSFGPGPRGYTF
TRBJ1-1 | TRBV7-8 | CASSLDWGMAFF
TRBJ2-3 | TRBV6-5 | CASGSGLLTDTQYF
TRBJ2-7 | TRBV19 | CASSARQGLGYEQYF
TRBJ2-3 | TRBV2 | CASNGRTGGRGTQYF
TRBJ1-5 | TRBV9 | CASSVAGYQPQHF
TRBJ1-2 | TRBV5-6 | CASSWTTGVGGYTF
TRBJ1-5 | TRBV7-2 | CASSLASTGYQPQHF
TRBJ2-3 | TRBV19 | CASSWGRRTDTQYF
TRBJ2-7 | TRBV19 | CASSTGSVTEQYF
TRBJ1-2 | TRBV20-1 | CSATGSYGYTF
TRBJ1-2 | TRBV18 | CASSFNVPGQGAYGYTF
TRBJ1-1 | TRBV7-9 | CASSLGRDSATAEAFF
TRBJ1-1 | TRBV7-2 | CASSLVVGGQGYNTEAFF
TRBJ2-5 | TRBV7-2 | CASRRPGRGDETQYF
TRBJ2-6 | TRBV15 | CATSRDTGSPSGANVLTF
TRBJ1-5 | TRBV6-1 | CASSEADSPYQPQHF
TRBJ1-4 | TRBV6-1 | CACGTPTNEKLFF
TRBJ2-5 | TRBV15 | CATSRGGTSGETQYF